Shown below are 14 T cell receptor beta chains from a single sample sequenced in a study of control samples from healthy donors and cancer patients. Sequencing used immunoSEQ multiplex PCR; TCRdb keeps in-frame clones, though not all of them. The data contain about 160,000 clones, less than 95% of them seen just once; the ten biggest clones take up 14%. The sequenced material came from PBMCs. These receptors all stem from a man in his fifties or sixties with colorectal cancer.

The rearrangement uses TRBV7-6 and TRBJ2-7; no reliable D call. Germline CDR1 is SGHVS and CDR2 is FNYEAQ. This CDR3 region has 14 residues. Trimming stripped 1 base from V and 5 bases from J, with 12 bases between. In nucleotides, the CDR3 is TGTGCCAGCAGCTTAGTTCACTTCTCAGACGAGCAGTACTTC. This gives the protein CASSLVHFSDEQYF.

The CDR3 spells CASRDRGSGNTIYF. CDR3 sequence (DNA): TGTGCCAGCAGAGACAGGGGGTCCGGAAACACCATATATTTT. The chain carries TRBV2 and TRBJ1-3, with 9 bases matching TRBD1. The V and J ends lost 6 bases and 4 bases, in that order; junction bases with no gene match: 4. Germline V gives CDR1 SNHLY, CDR2 FYNNEI. The CDR3 spans 14 residues. The full variable domain, rest sourced from reference TRBV2 and TRBJ1-3, is EPEVTQTPSHQVTQMGQEVILRCVPISNHLYFYWYRQILGQKVEFLVSFYNNEISEKSEIFDDQFSVERPDGSNFTLKIRSTKLEDSAMYFCASRDRGSGNTIYFGEGSWLTVV.

This chain links TRBV12-3 or TRBV12-4 with TRBJ1-1; D is unclear. The V end lost 6 bases, the J end lost 4 bases, and 12 bases lay between the germline ends. This CDR3 contains 13 residues. The CDR3 region is CASRVTRVTEAFF. CDR3 nucleotides: TGTGCCAGCAGGGTGACCCGGGTCACTGAAGCTTTCTTT.

This rearrangement joins TRBV5-5 to TRBJ2-7; D not certain. Trimming removed 2 bases from V and 3 bases from J, with 9 bases in between. The CDR3 runs 13 residues. Germline V gene data show CDR1 as SGHKS and CDR2 as YYEKEE (reference sequence). In DNA form, the CDR3 reads TGTGCCAGCAGCTTTGGCAGAGTCTACGAGCAGTACTTC. The encoded protein is CASSFGRVYEQYF.

Of note for this clone: The sample has other DNA sequences that encode this CDR3 too. V gene TRBV18 combines with J gene TRBJ1-2; D ambiguous. V gave up 2 bases and J gave up 3 bases, with 7 bases separating them. The CDR3 extends over 13 amino acids. Germline V gives CDR1 KGHSH, CDR2 LQKENI. The CDR3 nucleotides read TGTGCCAGCTCACCAACTGCCTACTATGGCTACACCTTC. This encodes CASSPTAYYGYTF.

J is TRBJ1-1 and V is TRBV12-3 or TRBV12-4; no clear D gene. The V and J ends lost 6 bases and 4 bases respectively, with 9 bases between them. This CDR3 comprises 12 residues. The CDR3 bases are TGTGCCAGCAGCCCTCGGGGCACTGAAGCTTTCTTT. Translating it yields CASSPRGTEAFF.

The V call is TRBV6-4, the J call TRBJ2-3, with 7 bases that match TRBD1. The CDR3 consists of 13 residues. With V trimmed by 6 bases and J by 3 bases, 3 bases remained unmatched. Germline values: CDR1 MRHNA, CDR2 SNTAGT. Here the CDR3 DNA reads TGTGCCAGCAGGACAGGGCTTACAGATACGCAGTATTTT. Protein: CASRTGLTDTQYF.

The chain has TRBV5-1 and TRBJ2-7; TRBD1 matches 7 bases. The junction had 11 bases not matched to a gene; V was cut back by 4 bases and J by 7 bases. This CDR3 region has 14 residues. The germline V gene encodes CDR1 SGHRS and CDR2 YFSETQ. CDR3 protein: CASSANRGLGEQYF. Here the CDR3 DNA reads TGCGCCAGCAGCGCCAACAGGGGTTTGGGGGAGCAGTACTTC.

The chain employs TRBV3-1 (or the pseudogene TRBV3-2) and TRBJ1-5; D ambiguous. CDR1 and CDR2 (germline): LGHDT, YNNKEL (reference sequence). The CDR3 is made up of 14 amino acids. The V end lost 0 bases, the J end lost 8 bases, and 11 bases lay between the germline ends. The CDR3 nucleotides read TGTGCCAGCAGCCAAGATTATGGGCGGGAGCCCCAGCATTTT. Encoded protein: CASSQDYGREPQHF.

The chain links TRBV5-1 to TRBJ2-1; 13 bases agree with TRBD2. CDR3 length equals 14 residues. Looked up from germline, CDR1 is SGHRS and CDR2 is YFSETQ. V lost 7 bases and J lost 8; bases outside the gene matches: 6. The DNA for the CDR3 is TGCGCCAGCGGGACTAGCGGGGAGGCGGATGAGCAGTTCTTC. Its translation is CASGTSGEADEQFF. The full variable domain, in which reference TRBV5-1 and TRBJ2-1 provide the parts outside the CDR3, is KAGVTQTPRYLIKTRGQQVTLSCSPISGHRSVSWYQQTPGQGLQFLFEYFSETQRNKGNFPGRFSGRQFSNSRSEMNVSTLELGDSALYLCASGTSGEADEQFFGPGTRLTVL.

This sequence joins TRBV2 and TRBJ2-7, with 8 bases fitting TRBD1. Trimming took 5 bases from V and 4 from J; bases not matched to a gene: 7. Germline-derived CDR1 and CDR2 are SNHLY and FYNNEI. CDR3 size: 14 residues. This CDR3 is CASSPDRGPYEQYF. The CDR3 region has the DNA TGTGCCAGCAGTCCTGACAGGGGACCTTACGAGCAGTACTTC.

A single count supports this clone. V gene TRBV7-9 combines with J gene TRBJ2-7; possible D gene TRBD1, 7 bases. Germline V gives CDR1 SEHNR, CDR2 FQNEAQ (reference sequence). This CDR3 comprises 13 residues. V was clipped by 5 bases and J by 3 bases, with 11 bases between them. Here the CDR3 reads CASSAGTVYEQYF. The CDR3 coding sequence is TGTGCCAGCAGCGCGGGGACAGTCTACGAGCAGTACTTC.

J is TRBJ2-1 and V is TRBV7-2; 9 bases are shared with TRBD2. Looked up from germline, CDR1 is SGHTA and CDR2 is FQGNSA. The CDR3 is 13 residues long. The V and J ends lost 4 bases and 9 bases, in that order; junction bases with no gene match: 4. CDR3 in amino acids: CASSSSGAAEQFF. The CDR3 DNA is TGTGCCAGCAGCTCTAGCGGGGCCGCTGAGCAGTTCTTC.

The rearrangement links TRBV14 to TRBJ1-1, with a weak D call TRBD1 (5 bases). The length of the CDR3 is 15 residues. The V gene lost 4 bases and the J gene lost 3 bases, with 15 bases spanning the gap. Germline values: CDR1 SGHDN, CDR2 FVKESK. The CDR3 sequence is CASSLSGRGYTEAFF. CDR3 DNA: TGTGCCAGCAGCCTTAGTGGGAGGGGTTACACTGAAGCTTTCTTT.